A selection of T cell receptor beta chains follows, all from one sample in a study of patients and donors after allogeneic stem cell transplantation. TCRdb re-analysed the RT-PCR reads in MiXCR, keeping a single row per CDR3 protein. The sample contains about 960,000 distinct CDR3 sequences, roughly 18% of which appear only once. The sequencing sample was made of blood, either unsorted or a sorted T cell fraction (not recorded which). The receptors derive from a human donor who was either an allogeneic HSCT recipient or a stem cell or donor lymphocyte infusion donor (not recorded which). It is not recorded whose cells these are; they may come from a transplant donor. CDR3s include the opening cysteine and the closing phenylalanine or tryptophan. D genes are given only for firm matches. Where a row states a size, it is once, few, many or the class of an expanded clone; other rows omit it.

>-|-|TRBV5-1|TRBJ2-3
TGCGCCAGCAGCTTGGTAGTCTCGGGCACAGATACGCAGTATTTT
CASSLVVSGTDTQYF
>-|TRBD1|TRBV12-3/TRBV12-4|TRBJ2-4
TGTGCCAGCACCCAGACAGGGGGCGCTAAGGACATTCAGTACTTC
CASTQTGGAKDIQYF
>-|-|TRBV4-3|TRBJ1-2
TGCGCCAGCAGCCAAGCCCGGGGACTCTCCTATGGCTACACCTTC
CASSQARGLSYGYTF
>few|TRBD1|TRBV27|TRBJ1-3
TGTGCCAGCAGTCAAGGGACAGGGAGGTCTCCTGGAAACACCATATATTTT
CASSQGTGRSPGNTIYF
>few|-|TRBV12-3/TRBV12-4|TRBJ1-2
TGTGCCAGCAGTTTAGCAGAGAAGATCTATGGCTACACCTTC
CASSLAEKIYGYTF
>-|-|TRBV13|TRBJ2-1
TGTGCCAGCCGCCGCAGGGAGTACAATGAGCAGTTCTTC
CASRRREYNEQFF
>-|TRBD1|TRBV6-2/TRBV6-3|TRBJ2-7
TGTGCCAGCAGTTACTCTCGTGGGGACAGCACGACATCCTTC
CASSYSRGDSTTSF
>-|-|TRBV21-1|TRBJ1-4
TGTGCCAGCAGCAACAGTACAGGAGAAACTAATGAAAAACTGTTTTTT
CASSNSTGETNEKLFF
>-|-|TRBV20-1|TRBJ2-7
TGCAGTGCTAGCAGCTTGCTCTCCTACGAGCAGTACTTC
CSASSLLSYEQYF
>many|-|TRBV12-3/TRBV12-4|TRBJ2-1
TGTGCCAGCAGCCGCCCTCGGGGTGAGCAGTTCTTC
CASSRPRGEQFF
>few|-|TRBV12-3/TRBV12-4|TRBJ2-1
TGTGCCAGCAGTCCGGGCCCGGGACCTTACAATGAGCAGTTCTTC
CASSPGPGPYNEQFF
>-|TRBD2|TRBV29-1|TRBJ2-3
TGCAGCGTCGAAGGAGCTAGCGGGAGACCAGATACGCAGTATTTT
CSVEGASGRPDTQYF
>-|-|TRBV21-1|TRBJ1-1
TGTGCCACCACCCTGGGCGAAGCTTTCTTT
CATTLGEAFF
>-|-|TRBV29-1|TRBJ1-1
TGCAGCGTGCTTGGGCAAGTTGAAGCTTTCTTT
CSVLGQVEAFF
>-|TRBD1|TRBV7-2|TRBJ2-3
TGTGCCAGCAGCTCGCGACAGGGGACAGATACGCAGTATTTT
CASSSRQGTDTQYF
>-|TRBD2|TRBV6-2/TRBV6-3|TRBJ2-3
TGTGCCAGCAGCCCAGCGGGGGCCACAGATACGCAGTATTTT
CASSPAGATDTQYF
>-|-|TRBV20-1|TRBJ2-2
TGCAGTGCCCCTAAGGCCGGACAACCAAACACCGGGGAGCTGTTTTTT
CSAPKAGQPNTGELFF
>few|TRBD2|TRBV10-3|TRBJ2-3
TGTGCCATCAGTGATTCGGGACTAGCGGGAGTAGGAGATACGCAGTATTTT
CAISDSGLAGVGDTQYF
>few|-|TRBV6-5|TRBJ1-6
TGTGCCAGCAGTTCCGCAGTTAGGTCTTATAATTCACCCCTCCACTTT
CASSSAVRSYNSPLHF
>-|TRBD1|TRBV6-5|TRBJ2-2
TGTGCCAGCAGTTACTTGGACAGGGTTGGCACCGGGGAGCTGTTTTTT
CASSYLDRVGTGELFF
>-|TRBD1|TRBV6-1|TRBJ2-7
TGTGCCAGCGGCAGGGGGCAGTCCTACGAGCAGTACTTC
CASGRGQSYEQYF
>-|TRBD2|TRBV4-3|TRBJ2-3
TGCGCCAGCAGCCAAGAGACCAGCGGGGTGGCAGATACGCAGTATTTT
CASSQETSGVADTQYF
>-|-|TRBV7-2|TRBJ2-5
TGTGCCAGCAGCGACCCCGGGGGAGAAGAGACCCAGTACTTC
CASSDPGGEETQYF
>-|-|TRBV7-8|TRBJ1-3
TGTGCCAGCAGCTTAGGCCAAGACTCTGGAAACACCATATATTTT
CASSLGQDSGNTIYF